A selection of T cell receptor beta chains follows, all from one sample in a study of sequential checkpoint blockade in melanoma. Produced via immunoSEQ multiplex PCR; TCRdb's table is partial and in-frame only. The data hold some 9,200 clones, with about 23% observed a single time. Sample: tumor tissue (inferred from file names), taken from a patient given nivolumab and ipilimumab in sequence. The source of these receptors is a human donor with melanoma. The CDR3 runs from the conserved cysteine through the conserved F or W. A D gene is named only where the DNA matches it firmly. Size is stated for part of the rows, as once, few or many counts, or as a class when the clone is expanded.

size: many
V: TRBV11-3
length: 17
J: TRBJ1-6
D: .
CDR3: CASSLVMAETYNSPLHF
DNA: TGTGCCAGCAGCTTAGTGATGGCGGAGACCTATAATTCACCCCTCCACTTT

size: .
V: TRBV28
length: 18
J: TRBJ2-1
D: .
CDR3: CASSPTAGAGRTGNEQFF
DNA: TGTGCCAGCAGTCCCACGGCGGGGGCCGGTCGAACGGGAAATGAGCAGTTCTTC

size: large
V: TRBV11-3
length: 16
J: TRBJ1-4
D: .
CDR3: CASSEDPGTDNEKLFF
DNA: TGTGCCAGCAGCGAGGATCCCGGGACGGATAATGAAAAACTGTTTTTT

size: few
V: TRBV9
length: 15
J: TRBJ1-1
D: .
CDR3: CASSVDGWGETEAFF
DNA: TGTGCCAGCAGCGTAGACGGGTGGGGCGAAACTGAAGCTTTCTTT

size: few
V: TRBV18
length: 13
J: TRBJ1-4
D: .
CDR3: CASSPPSAEKLFF
DNA: TGTGCCAGCTCACCACCCAGTGCTGAAAAACTGTTTTTT

size: many
V: TRBV11-3
length: 17
J: TRBJ1-1
D: .
CDR3: CASSLIRQQGLNTEAFF
DNA: TGTGCCAGCAGCTTAATCCGGCAACAGGGTTTGAACACTGAAGCTTTCTTT

size: .
V: TRBV6-8
length: 17
J: TRBJ2-2
D: TRBD1
CDR3: CASRWTGSGFVSGELFF
DNA: TGTGCCAGCAGGTGGACAGGGTCTGGTTTCGTATCCGGGGAGCTGTTTTTT

size: medium-sized
V: TRBV30
length: 12
J: TRBJ2-3
D: .
CDR3: CAWSPSTDTQYF
DNA: TGTGCCTGGAGCCCCTCCACAGATACGCAGTATTTT

size: .
V: TRBV5-1
length: 16
J: TRBJ2-3
D: TRBD2
CDR3: CASSYSSGGGTDTQYF
DNA: TGCGCCAGCAGCTACTCTAGCGGGGGAGGCACGGATACGCAGTATTTT

size: .
V: TRBV18
length: 13
J: TRBJ2-5
D: TRBD1
CDR3: CASSRQGSETQYF
DNA: TGTGCCAGCTCACGACAGGGGTCGGAGACCCAGTACTTC

size: .
V: TRBV29-1
length: 15
J: TRBJ2-5
D: TRBD2
CDR3: CSAGGLGEGGETQYF
DNA: TGCAGCGCCGGCGGCTTGGGGGAGGGTGGGGAGACCCAGTACTTC

size: few
V: TRBV6-8
length: 17
J: TRBJ1-5
D: .
CDR3: CASSYDRRQGSNQPQHF
DNA: TGTGCCAGCAGTTACGACAGGAGGCAAGGTAGCAATCAGCCCCAGCATTTT

size: few
V: TRBV28
length: 12
J: TRBJ2-7
D: .
CDR3: CASSLLTNEQYF
DNA: TGTGCCAGCAGCCTCTTGACGAATGAGCAGTACTTC

size: .
V: TRBV5-1
length: 15
J: TRBJ2-5
D: TRBD1
CDR3: CASSNDGTGRRRWDF
DNA: TGCGCCAGCAGCAACGATGGGACAGGGCGTCGGAGATGGGACTTC

size: .
V: TRBV19
length: 19
J: TRBJ1-4
D: TRBD1
CDR3: CAPQTVMDRGAPTNEKLFF
DNA: TGTGCCCCCCAAACTGTGATGGACAGGGGGGCTCCAACTAATGAAAAACTGTTTTTT

size: medium-sized
V: TRBV30
length: 14
J: TRBJ1-3
D: .
CDR3: CAWSSGTTGNTIYF
DNA: TGTGCCTGGAGTTCGGGGACAACTGGAAACACCATATATTTT

size: few
V: TRBV12-5
length: 14
J: TRBJ2-1
D: TRBD2
CDR3: CASTRGGSYNEQFF
DNA: TGTGCCAGCACACGGGGGGGCTCCTACAATGAGCAGTTCTTC

size: few
V: TRBV9
length: 13
J: TRBJ2-5
D: .
CDR3: CASSPTGQETQYF
DNA: TGTGCCAGCAGCCCCACAGGGCAAGAGACCCAGTACTTC

size: medium-sized
V: TRBV6-8
length: 14
J: TRBJ1-2
D: TRBD1
CDR3: CASSYDGQGRYYTF
DNA: TGTGCCAGCAGTTACGATGGACAGGGTCGGTACTACACCTTC

size: .
V: TRBV29-1
length: 14
J: TRBJ1-1
D: .
CDR3: CSVEDAGFGTEAFF
DNA: TGCAGCGTTGAAGATGCAGGGTTCGGGACTGAAGCTTTCTTT

size: many
V: TRBV7-2
length: 13
J: TRBJ1-2
D: .
CDR3: CASSPTENYGYTF
DNA: TGTGCCAGCAGCCCAACAGAAAACTATGGCTACACCTTC

size: .
V: TRBV18
length: 15
J: TRBJ1-2
D: .
CDR3: CASSADILLNYGYTF
DNA: TGTGCCAGCTCTGCGGACATTCTATTAAACTATGGCTACACCTTC

size: few
V: TRBV15
length: 16
J: TRBJ1-5
D: TRBD1
CDR3: CATSRAGTGPNQPQHF
DNA: TGTGCCACCAGCAGGGCTGGGACAGGGCCCAATCAGCCCCAGCATTTT

size: few
V: TRBV2
length: 16
J: TRBJ1-4
D: .
CDR3: CASSDREAWMGEKLFF
DNA: TGTGCCAGCAGTGATCGGGAGGCTTGGATGGGGGAAAAACTGTTTTTT

size: few
V: TRBV11-3
length: 15
J: TRBJ2-6
D: .
CDR3: CASSLDRAGANVLTF
DNA: TGTGCCAGCAGCTTAGACAGGGCTGGGGCCAACGTCCTGACTTTC

size: few
V: TRBV6-8
length: 15
J: TRBJ2-7
D: .
CDR3: CASRKDEGITYEQYF
DNA: TGTGCCAGCAGAAAGGACGAGGGGATAACCTACGAGCAGTACTTC

size: few
V: TRBV6-8
length: 16
J: TRBJ2-2
D: .
CDR3: CASSYSMGGNTGELFF
DNA: TGTGCCAGCAGTTACTCGATGGGGGGAAACACCGGGGAGCTGTTTTTT

size: .
V: TRBV6-8
length: 13
J: TRBJ2-7
D: TRBD1
CDR3: CASSSGQRYEQYF
DNA: TGTGCCAGCAGTTCGGGACAGCGCTACGAGCAGTACTTC

size: few
V: TRBV2
length: 16
J: TRBJ2-7
D: TRBD2
CDR3: CASSEAPGGFLYEQYF
DNA: TGTGCCAGCAGTGAAGCGCCCGGGGGGTTCCTCTACGAGCAGTACTTC

size: .
V: TRBV19
length: 14
J: TRBJ1-2
D: .
CDR3: CASSIDGTTNGYTF
DNA: TGTGCCAGTAGTATAGATGGGACAACTAATGGCTACACCTTC

size: .
V: TRBV28
length: 12
J: TRBJ1-1
D: .
CDR3: CASSLGWSEAFF
DNA: TGTGCCAGCAGTTTGGGATGGTCTGAAGCTTTCTTT

size: few
V: TRBV6-8
length: 13
J: TRBJ2-7
D: .
CDR3: CASSYSTVQEQYF
DNA: TGTGCCAGCAGTTACTCGACAGTACAGGAGCAGTACTTC

size: .
V: TRBV6-8
length: 12
J: TRBJ2-1
D: .
CDR3: CASSSNGNEQFF
DNA: TGTGCCAGCAGTTCGAACGGAAATGAGCAGTTCTTC

size: few
V: TRBV6-8
length: 13
J: TRBJ1-1
D: .
CDR3: CASSSPPGTEAFF
DNA: TGTGCCAGCAGCTCACCCCCGGGCACTGAAGCTTTCTTT

size: few
V: TRBV6-1
length: 17
J: TRBJ1-3
D: .
CDR3: CASSEVAGGFSGNTIYF
DNA: TGTGCCAGCAGTGAAGTTGCTGGGGGATTCTCTGGAAACACCATATATTTT

size: once
V: TRBV5-1
length: 15
J: TRBJ2-1
D: .
CDR3: CASSWGLGSPDEQFF
DNA: TGCGCCAGCAGCTGGGGACTGGGCTCCCCCGATGAGCAGTTCTTC

size: .
V: TRBV5-1
length: 14
J: TRBJ2-3
D: .
CDR3: CASSLNVRADTQYF
DNA: TGCGCCAGCAGCTTGAACGTCAGGGCAGATACGCAGTATTTT

size: few
V: TRBV6-8
length: 14
J: TRBJ2-7
D: .
CDR3: CASSWRTETYEQYF
DNA: TGTGCCAGCAGTTGGCGGACGGAGACCTACGAGCAGTACTTC